This T cell receptor (beta chain) originates from a study of identical twins. The CDR3 contains 11 residues. The germline V and J ends were trimmed by 5 bases and 9 bases, with 9 bases remaining between them. TCRdb called the 5' RACE reads again in MiXCR, with one record for every CDR3 protein. The profile shows over 600,000 distinct CDR3 sequences, 21% of them singletons. This clonotype has only a few counts. Its antigen is as yet unknown. Study-level results: The abundant beta clonotypes from cord blood had fewer insertions, and memory repertoires had none of this. Weaker excess twin sharing was seen among beta out-of-frame sequences.

These same records also appear under a second study, on T cells expressing NK-cell markers. This second report adds: Seven donors tested HCMV-seropositive and one tested seronegative among the eight sequenced.

The chain is built from TRBV12-3 or TRBV12-4 and TRBJ2-3; maybe TRBD2 (5 bases). The clonotype comes from a woman younger than 35 in good health. Input material: PBMCs. The CDR3 is CASSRRGTQYF. CDR3 in DNA: TGTGCCAGCAGTCGCCGAGGGACGCAGTATTTT.